This T cell receptor beta chain was profiled in a study of cytomegalovirus exposure and HLA in healthy donors. Despite likely unrecorded immune exposures, the donors were nominally healthy at the time of sampling. Study findings and constraints: Analyzed later, most CMV-associated TCR beta chains appeared HLA-restricted. Donor immune exposure was known only as CMV serostatus. Judged likely to be a sequencing artifact was a cluster of highly shared sequence variants.

For this clone: What it recognizes is unknown.

The CDR3 spans 15 residues. V lost 0 bases and J lost 4; bases outside the gene matches: 3. The germline gives CDR1 LGHNA, CDR2 YNFKEQ. The PCR employed 60 Vbeta primers together with 13 Jbeta primers. Profiled with immunoSEQ multiplex PCR; TCRdb holds only in-frame clones, not every one. The data contain 150,000 to 200,000 clones, 70% to 80% of them seen just once; the ten biggest clones take up over 1.1%. Sequenced material: PBMCs. The TCR was taken from a male donor in good health and CMV-seronegative. The V call is TRBV4-2, the J call TRBJ2-1; 7 nucleotides align to TRBD2. The DNA of the CDR3 is TGTGCCAGCAGCCAAGATCCCGGGGGGTACAATGAGCAGTTCTTC. It translates to CASSQDPGGYNEQFF.